This TCR beta chain was identified in a study of regulatory T cells in long-lasting Graves disease. Library construction for TCR beta used iRepertoire HTBI primers and Arm-PCR of CDR3 regions. TCRdb recomputed calls from the multiplex PCR reads with MiXCR, one row per CDR3 protein. Of some 340,000 distinct CDR3 sequences listed, roughly 24% are singletons. Time point reported: persistent/refractory GD, antithyroid drugs over 5 years with positive TRAb. TCR sequences were obtained from RNA taken from PBMCs. The material was peripheral blood mononuclear cells (PBMCs), obtained when the disease was refractory, from a patient treated with antithyroid drugs. The sequence was collected from a woman between 40 and 50 years old with Graves disease.

As DNA, the CDR3 is TGTGCCAGCAGCTTAACCGGGGACTCTGGAAACACCATATATTTT. As protein: CASSLTGDSGNTIYF. This chain uses TRBV7-2 with TRBJ1-3; D unclear. From germline, CDR1 is SGHTA and CDR2 FQGNSA. Trimming removed 2 bases at V and 0 bases at J, with 8 bases between. The CDR3 is made up of 15 amino acids.